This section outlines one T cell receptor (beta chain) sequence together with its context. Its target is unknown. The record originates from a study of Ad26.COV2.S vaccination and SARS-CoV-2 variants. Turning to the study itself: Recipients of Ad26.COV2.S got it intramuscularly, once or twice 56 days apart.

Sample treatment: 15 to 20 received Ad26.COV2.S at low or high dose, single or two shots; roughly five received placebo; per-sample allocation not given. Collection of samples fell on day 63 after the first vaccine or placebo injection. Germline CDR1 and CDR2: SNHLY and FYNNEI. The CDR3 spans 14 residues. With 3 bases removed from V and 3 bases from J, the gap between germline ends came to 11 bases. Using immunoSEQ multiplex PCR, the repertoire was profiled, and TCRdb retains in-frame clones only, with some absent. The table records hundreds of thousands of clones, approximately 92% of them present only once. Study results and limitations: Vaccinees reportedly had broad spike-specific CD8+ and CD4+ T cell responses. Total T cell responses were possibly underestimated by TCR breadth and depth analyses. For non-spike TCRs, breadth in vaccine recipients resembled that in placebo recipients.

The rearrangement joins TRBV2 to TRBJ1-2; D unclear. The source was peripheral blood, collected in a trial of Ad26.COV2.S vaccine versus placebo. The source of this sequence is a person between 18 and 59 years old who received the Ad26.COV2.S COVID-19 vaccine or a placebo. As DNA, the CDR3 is TGTGCCAGCAGTGATAGGGCCGGATACTATGGCTACACCTTC. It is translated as CASSDRAGYYGYTF.